This is a list of T cell receptor beta chains from one sample in a study of esophageal squamous cell carcinoma under preoperative chemotherapy. One entry per CDR3 protein, called by TCRdb with MiXCR from the PCR reads. The profile shows roughly 12,000 distinct CDR3 sequences, 45% to 55% of them singletons. Sampling was carried out from a patient given preoperative chemotherapy. These receptor sequences come from a human donor with esophageal squamous cell carcinoma. The donor label of this sample is uncertain. CDR3s leave out the opening cysteine and the closing phenylalanine or tryptophan.

TRBV27,ASRGRGEGGQETQY
TRBV6-5,ASSNRPYEQF
TRBV5-5,ASSPGLAGAYNEQF
TRBV6-1,ASGEFGGSDPETQY
TRBV6-1,ASSELGGCATNTQY
TRBV11-2,ASSLQRAGELF
TRBV7-8,ASSLAFEQY
TRBV10-2,ASSESEEADIQY
TRBV7-6,ASSSGNEQY
TRBV6-5,ASSSPGTSSYNEQF
TRBV7-2,ASSPGTSGRIHEQY
TRBV6-5,ASSYENEQY
TRBV7-9,ASSLPLAGGPDEQF
TRBV7-2,ASSLGAPGGGYEQF
TRBV11-3,ASSFPPSVSGNTIY
TRBV7-2,ASRQRGGLDKKIQY
TRBV10-1,ASSDGLAFDEQF
TRBV27,ASSQGAGGETQY
TRBV6-1,ASSALFEAF
TRBV6-1,ASSEGLSAKNMQY
TRBV6-1,ASSEWGTGQPAGEQF
TRBV6-5,ASSLSLTGGYT
TRBV27,ASSPSQGSQSYEQY
TRBV6-5,ASSYSLGSQNYEQY
TRBV7-2,ASSSDYYNEQF
TRBV24-1,ATSDSQGAGTDTQY
TRBV10-2,ASSESSGLIGSEQY
TRBV6-1,ASRGLAGVQETQY
TRBV6-1,ASREGAGETQY
TRBV6-1,ASSESGNSYEQY
TRBV6-1,ASRGLTSGTDTQY
TRBV7-6,ASRDTGLGYQETQF
TRBV6-1,ASGTSGGADEQF
TRBV7-2,ASSTYRADEQY
TRBV6-1,ASRELEAVLKDTQF
TRBV3-1,ASSHIQGSSYNEQF
TRBV6-1,ARGPGGGEQDTQY
TRBV6-1,ASSDRGSSYEQF
TRBV6-1,ASGPGGGAKNTQY
TRBV6-1,ARFTELDTQY
TRBV6-1,ASGVYPKETQY
TRBV6-5,ASSYIGVQWDNEQF
TRBV11-3,ASSLGIAGIQETQY
TRBV6-1,ASNLGGTGTYEQY
TRBV7-6,ASSLDAPSSYNEQF